This is a list of T cell receptor beta chains from one sample in a study of patients and donors after allogeneic stem cell transplantation. TCRdb redid the calling of the RT-PCR reads with MiXCR, one entry per CDR3 protein. The sample yields just over 55,000 distinct CDR3 sequences, about an eighth seen once. Source material: blood, either unsorted or a sorted T cell fraction (not recorded which). Receptors originate from a human donor who was either an allogeneic HSCT recipient or a stem cell or donor lymphocyte infusion donor (not recorded which). It is not recorded whose cells these are; they may come from a transplant donor. Both conserved end residues are part of each CDR3. The order of the fields is clone size, J gene, V gene, D gene, CDR3 protein, CDR3 DNA. The D gene is left open where the match is weak. Part of the rows lack a size; the others show once, few, many or a class for expanded clones.

many | TRBJ1-4 | TRBV4-1 | TRBD1 | CASSPDRAIGEELFF | TGCGCCAGCAGCCCGGACAGGGCGATCGGAGAGGAACTGTTTTTT
many | TRBJ1-4 | TRBV7-6 | NA | CASSLLFTTGIRDDNEKLFF | TGTGCCAGCAGCTTACTCTTCACCACCGGAATACGGGATGATAATGAAAAACTGTTTTTT
few | TRBJ1-1 | TRBV12-3/TRBV12-4 | TRBD1 | CASTGQGNTEAFF | TGTGCCAGCACCGGACAGGGGAACACTGAAGCTTTCTTT
NA | TRBJ1-3 | TRBV30 | NA | CAWSTGGNTIYF | TGTGCCTGGAGCACAGGGGGAAACACCATATATTTT
NA | TRBJ1-1 | TRBV7-9 | NA | CASSLLGLGVPAAFF | TGTGCCAGCAGCTTATTAGGGTTGGGTGTTCCGGCCGCTTTCTTT
NA | TRBJ2-1 | TRBV4-2 | TRBD2 | CASGTSEYNEQFF | TGTGCCAGCGGGACTAGCGAGTACAATGAGCAGTTCTTC
many | TRBJ1-1 | TRBV12-3/TRBV12-4 | NA | CASSFGDNTNTEAFF | TGTGCCAGCAGTTTTGGAGACAATACGAACACTGAAGCTTTCTTT
many | TRBJ1-5 | TRBV27 | NA | CASRLDGNQPQHF | TGTGCCAGCAGACTTGACGGCAATCAGCCCCAGCATTTT
many | TRBJ1-1 | TRBV9 | TRBD1 | CASSALTGIVAEAFF | TGTGCCAGCAGCGCACTGACAGGGATTGTCGCTGAAGCTTTCTTT
many | TRBJ1-1 | TRBV25-1 | NA | CASSEYEGTAFF | TGTGCCAGCAGTGAATATGAGGGGACGGCTTTCTTT
many | TRBJ2-1 | TRBV7-9 | TRBD2 | CASSLAPSGSFEQFF | TGTGCCAGCAGCTTAGCCCCTAGCGGGAGTTTTGAGCAGTTCTTC
many | TRBJ2-7 | TRBV7-9 | TRBD1 | CASSLSPGAGQGAYEQYF | TGTGCCAGCAGCTTAAGTCCAGGGGCAGGGCAGGGGGCCTACGAGCAGTACTTC
NA | TRBJ2-5 | TRBV19 | NA | CASSSLGLYQETQYF | TGTGCCAGTAGTTCCCTGGGGCTGTACCAAGAGACCCAGTACTTC
NA | TRBJ2-1 | TRBV12-5 | NA | CASGSHFNNEQFF | TGTGCTAGTGGCTCTCACTTTAACAATGAGCAGTTCTTC
NA | TRBJ2-7 | TRBV19 | TRBD2 | CASRSTSGRSEQYF | TGTGCCAGTAGATCGACTAGCGGGAGATCCGAGCAGTACTTC
NA | TRBJ1-3 | TRBV27 | NA | CASSLIGGSGNTIYF | TGTGCCAGCAGTTTAATCGGGGGCTCTGGAAACACCATATATTTT
many | TRBJ1-1 | TRBV6-2/TRBV6-3 | NA | CASSLRILNTEAFF | TGTGCCAGCAGCCTCCGGATCTTGAACACTGAAGCTTTCTTT
NA | TRBJ2-5 | TRBV24-1 | TRBD2 | CAARLAGGDQETQYF | TGTGCCGCACGACTAGCGGGAGGAGATCAAGAGACCCAGTACTTC
NA | TRBJ2-2 | TRBV10-3 | TRBD1 | CAITRQGALAGELFF | TGTGCCATCACCCGACAGGGGGCGTTGGCCGGGGAGCTGTTTTTT
NA | TRBJ2-3 | TRBV10-3 | NA | CAIQGTDTQYF | TGTGCCATTCAGGGCACAGATACGCAGTATTTT
NA | TRBJ2-5 | TRBV24-1 | NA | CATSDLKEAETQYF | TGTGCCACCAGTGATTTGAAGGAGGCGGAGACCCAGTACTTC
few | TRBJ2-3 | TRBV3-1 | TRBD1 | CASSPARQGADTQYF | TGTGCCAGCAGCCCCGCCCGACAGGGCGCAGATACGCAGTATTTT
few | TRBJ2-3 | TRBV20-1 | NA | CSADLDTQYF | TGCAGTGCCGACTTGGATACGCAGTATTTT
few | TRBJ2-7 | TRBV7-9 | NA | CASSQDTDYEQYF | TGTGCCAGCAGCCAGGACACTGACTACGAGCAGTACTTC
NA | TRBJ2-6 | TRBV2 | NA | CASREGTGANVLTF | TGTGCCAGCAGAGAAGGGACGGGGGCCAACGTCCTGACTTTC
NA | TRBJ2-7 | TRBV5-1 | NA | CATSTDGYEQYF | TGCGCCACCTCGACAGATGGATACGAGCAGTACTTC
NA | TRBJ2-3 | TRBV5-1 | TRBD2 | CASSLAGGPTDTQYF | TGCGCCAGCAGCTTAGCGGGAGGGCCAACAGATACGCAGTATTTT
many | TRBJ1-5 | TRBV11-2 | NA | CASSLPNQPQHF | TGTGCCAGCAGCTTACCTAATCAGCCCCAGCATTTT
few | TRBJ1-1 | TRBV10-1 | NA | CASRASMNTEAFF | TGCGCCAGCAGAGCTTCTATGAACACTGAAGCTTTCTTT
few | TRBJ2-7 | TRBV3-1 | TRBD2 | CASSQGGWLAGSYEQYF | TGTGCCAGCAGCCAAGGGGGGTGGCTAGCGGGGAGCTACGAGCAGTACTTC
NA | TRBJ1-4 | TRBV5-5 | NA | CASSPSWDTNEKLFF | TGTGCCAGCAGCCCCTCTTGGGACACCAATGAAAAACTGTTTTTT
few | TRBJ1-1 | TRBV11-2 | NA | CASSLALGGIARNTEAFF | TGTGCCAGCAGCTTAGCTTTGGGGGGCATCGCCCGGAACACTGAAGCTTTCTTT
many | TRBJ2-1 | TRBV29-1 | NA | CSGWRAGRYNEQFF | TGCAGCGGGTGGAGGGCGGGAAGGTACAATGAGCAGTTCTTC
few | TRBJ2-3 | TRBV15 | NA | CATSRYTDTQYF | TGTGCCACCAGCAGATACACAGATACGCAGTATTTT
few | TRBJ2-1 | TRBV19 | TRBD1 | CASTMTGYSYNEQFF | TGTGCCAGTACCATGACAGGGTACTCCTACAATGAGCAGTTCTTC
many | TRBJ1-1 | TRBV4-1 | NA | CASSQVGTMNTEAFF | TGCGCCAGCAGCCAGGTGGGGACAATGAACACTGAAGCTTTCTTT
few | TRBJ2-2 | TRBV18 | NA | CASSPSAAVELFF | TGTGCCAGCTCACCTTCAGCTGCCGTGGAGCTGTTTTTT
NA | TRBJ2-3 | TRBV11-2 | TRBD2 | CASSFLAGASTDTQYF | TGTGCCAGCAGCTTCTTGGCGGGAGCTAGCACAGATACGCAGTATTTT
few | TRBJ2-7 | TRBV20-1 | NA | CSASGLAGAGEQYF | TGCAGTGCTAGTGGTTTGGCAGGGGCAGGAGAGCAGTACTTC
many | TRBJ1-1 | TRBV3-1 | TRBD1 | CASTHQGGTEAFF | TGTGCCAGCACTCACCAGGGGGGCACTGAAGCTTTCTTT
few | TRBJ2-7 | TRBV5-8 | NA | CASSLDGSSYEQYF | TGTGCCAGCAGCTTGGACGGCAGCTCCTACGAGCAGTACTTC
many | TRBJ1-3 | TRBV19 | NA | CASSIKGLSGNTIYF | TGTGCCAGTAGTATAAAAGGCCTCTCTGGAAACACCATATATTTT
few | TRBJ2-7 | TRBV6-1 | TRBD2 | CATGLEGPYEQYF | TGTGCCACCGGACTAGAGGGCCCCTACGAGCAGTACTTC
few | TRBJ2-5 | TRBV18 | NA | CASSPWGETQYF | TGTGCCAGCTCACCATGGGGAGAGACCCAGTACTTC
few | TRBJ2-1 | TRBV20-1 | TRBD1 | CSAKLQGPPAEQFF | TGCAGTGCTAAACTACAGGGGCCCCCGGCTGAGCAGTTCTTC